One T cell receptor (beta chain) is described in this entry. This specimen belongs to a study of blood T cell repertoires in COVID-19. About the research overall: Samples of COVID-19 (acute and convalescent) were obtained from the United States, Italy and Spain.

The participants were between about 18 and 90 years old and came from some 23 US areas. Recovery among Cohort 3 donors was established by two negative PCRs, clearance, or symptom resolution. The assay was immunoSEQ multiplex PCR, and TCRdb's table has in-frame clones only and misses some. The table has approximately 120,000 clones, roughly 80% seen once. Trimming removed 3 bases from V and 0 bases from J, with 3 bases in between. There are 14 residues in the CDR3. CDR1 SGHTA and CDR2 FQGNSA come from the germline V gene. Sequenced material: PBMCs or T cells enriched from blood (not recorded which). The rearrangement joins TRBV7-2 to TRBJ2-6; no reliable D call. The sequence derives from a man aged 25-45 years who had recovered from COVID-19. The CDR3 loop is CASSFFSGANVLTF. For the CDR3, the DNA is TGTGCCAGCAGCTTCTTCTCTGGGGCCAACGTCCTGACTTTC. Full variable domain (remainder filled in from reference TRBV7-2 and TRBJ2-6): GAGVSQSPSNKVTEKGKDVELRCDPISGHTALYWYRQSLGQGLEFLIYFQGNSAPDKSGLPSDRFSAERTGGSVSTLTIQRTQQEDSAVYLCASSFFSGANVLTFGAGSRLTVL.